This T cell receptor (beta chain) was found in a study of identical twins. V shed 6 bases and J shed 10 bases, with 22 bases lying between them. Germline V CDR1 and CDR2: MNHNS, SASEGT. There are 15 residues in the CDR3. Only a few counts were recorded for this clonotype. Each CDR3 protein is one row after TCRdb ran MiXCR on the 5' RACE reads. The repertoire has 450,000 or so distinct CDR3 sequences, 12% to 15% of them found once; the top ten carry around 0.57%. These data were likewise used in another study, on yellow fever vaccine responses in identical twins.

The source is a woman aged 18-35 years in good health. Sequenced material: CD4+ T cells sorted from blood. The chain is built from TRBV6-1 and TRBJ2-1; TRBD1 or TRBD2 may be the D gene (9 bases each). Written as DNA, the CDR3 is TGTGCCAGCAGCCCCAGACTAGCGGACAGGGGAGAGCAGTTCTTC. It specifies CASSPRLADRGEQFF.